This is a list of T cell receptor beta chains from one sample in a study of cytomegalovirus exposure and HLA in healthy donors. Sequenced by immunoSEQ multiplex PCR; TCRdb stores in-frame clones only, minus some. In the table there are about 160,000 clones, 82% of which are singletons. The sample was PBMCs. These TCRs come from a girl aged 10-17 years in good health and CMV-seropositive. The conserved cysteine and the conserved F or W are not part of the CDR3 here. D genes are given only for firm matches.

length | V | D | CDR3
13 | TRBV2 | . | ASSLYWTASYEQY
10 | TRBV6-5 | . | ATTSSGNTIY
13 | TRBV5-4 | . | ASSLRGGEDSPLH
15 | TRBV5-4 | TRBD2 | ASSSGTSGGGSDTQY
12 | TRBV6-5 | . | ASSYEGWNTEAF
10 | TRBV28 | . | ASRGADQPQH
11 | TRBV2 | . | ASSEFGNTEAF
10 | TRBV29-1 | TRBD1 | SVRTGDTEAF
14 | TRBV28 | TRBD1 | ASSSRDRGYTDTQY
13 | TRBV5-1 | . | ASRDPQGGNTEAF
12 | TRBV7-2 | TRBD2 | ASSGPGLVLQQY
14 | TRBV27 | . | ASSPPAGEGNQPQH
12 | TRBV7-3 | TRBD1 | ASSLSGTGGEQY
11 | TRBV28 | TRBD1 | ASRVGQGETQY
13 | TRBV7-3 | . | ASSRTPGSGNTIY
13 | TRBV6-5 | TRBD1 | ASSYRQGQNQPQH
13 | TRBV6-5 | TRBD1 | ASSSTGDGQETQY
12 | TRBV11-2 | TRBD1 | ASRVQGGDYGYT
12 | TRBV7-9 | TRBD1 | ASSLRQGNTEAF
13 | TRBV4-1 | TRBD1 | ASSARTGIQETQY
12 | TRBV7-3 | . | ASSPSGANYGYT
14 | TRBV18 | TRBD1 | ASSPYLDRENNEQF
14 | TRBV10-3 | TRBD2 | AISPSLSGDSYEQY
11 | TRBV5-4 | TRBD1 | ASSRTGNDGYT
10 | TRBV5-6 | . | ASSLQGTEAF
12 | TRBV5-1 | . | ASNLRDTNTEAF
14 | TRBV9 | TRBD1 | ASSVNPGSGGDAAF
17 | TRBV5-6 | TRBD1 | ASSLEAGTGDFLGETQY